The sequence of this TCR beta chain was determined in a study of Ad26.COV2.S vaccination and SARS-CoV-2 variants (dated by TCRdb to about 2021). Turning to the overall study: The specificity and breadth of SARS-CoV-2-reactive T cell receptors after Ad26.COV2.S vaccination were assessed by TCRbeta repertoire sequencing. A total of some 30 samples were included in the TCR-sequenced set, comprising approximately 20 Ad26.COV2.S vaccine recipients, 5 placebo recipients and 8 SARS-CoV-2 convalescent individuals. The paper as a whole reports these results and caveats: Vaccine and placebo recipients had similar non-spike TCR breadth, a finding consistent with the vaccine containing only spike. Higher spike-specific TCR breadth was observed in Ad26.COV2.S recipients than in placebo recipients (P = 0.0014). Substantial breadth of spike-specific CD8+ and CD4+ T cell responses was reported after vaccination. The authors noted that total T cell responses may have been underestimated by the TCR breadth and depth analyses.

The immunoSEQ Assay was used to sequence TCRbeta CDR3 regions. After extraction, genomic DNA underwent amplification by bias-controlled multiplex PCR, followed by high-throughput sequencing. Under the source paper's analysis protocol: To quantify the absolute abundance of every unique TCRbeta CDR3 region, sequences were collapsed and filtered. T cell fraction was estimated by normalizing TCRbeta template counts to usable DNA, which was measured by amplifying reference genes present in all nucleated cells. Repertoire TCRs were annotated as SARS-CoV-2-specific by exact matching of V gene, CDR3 amino acid sequence and J gene to a known reactive TCR set. The reference SARS-CoV-2 TCR set was derived from MIRA and filtered for enrichment in COVID-19-positive ImmuneCODE repertoires, a step that removed public or cross-reactive TCRs. Using the MIRA antigens, annotated TCRs were further analysed by specific ORF or by position within an ORF. Breadth was defined as annotated unique rearrangements over total unique productive rearrangements; depth was the summed frequency of those rearrangements. Two-sided Wilcoxon rank-sum tests were applied when comparing TCR breadth between groups. The clones in this table, taken by TCRdb from immuneACCESS, are in-frame only. Not every clone is retained; where verified, under half of the shortfall comes from an unresolved V gene, and the cause of the rest is unknown. That table gives V, J and clone size, and the DNA gave D and trimming. A total of about 350,000 clones appear in this sample, just over 90% of them only once. Under 4% of the sample lies in the top ten.

Via the germline V gene, CDR1 is MNHEY and CDR2 SVGEGT. The CDR3 covers 19 residues, taking in both the cysteine and the phenylalanine. The entry retains the CDR3 DNA only, 57 bases that are in frame from base 1. Ends trimmed: V by 3 bases, J by 1 base; bases unmatched to a gene: 16. Note on this clone: Which antigen it targets is not known. Base qualities were left out, and no much larger clone turns up one base away.

The time point label for this specimen denotes: individuals recovered from natural SARS-CoV-2 infection. This receptor was identified in a human donor who had recovered from COVID-19. The receptor chain draws on TRBV6-2 or TRBV6-3 and TRBJ2-3, with TRBD2 identical over 7 junction bases. Here the sequenced sample was peripheral blood, taken after recovery from COVID-19. The CDR3 reads as follows: CASSYRKGLAGERTDTQYF. The DNA is as follows: TGTGCCAGCAGTTATAGGAAGGGACTGGCGGGGGAACGCACAGATACGCAGTATTTT.